This is a list of T cell receptor beta chains from one sample in a study of cytomegalovirus exposure and HLA in healthy donors. Sequencing was performed with immunoSEQ multiplex PCR; in TCRdb, only in-frame clones are kept and a portion is missing. Here the sample spans 120,000 or so clones, approximately 80% being singletons. The material sequenced was PBMCs. These receptors originate from a man aged 25-45 years in good health and CMV-seronegative. Both conserved end residues are part of each CDR3. Fields, in order: V gene, J gene, clone size, CDR3 protein. Clone size is shown for a subset of rows, as once, few, many or a class of expanded clone.

V gene: TRBV5-1
J gene: TRBJ1-5
clone size: NA
CDR3 protein: CASSLISGDQPQHF

V gene: TRBV6-5
J gene: TRBJ1-4
clone size: NA
CDR3 protein: CASSYSGGGRDEKLFF

V gene: TRBV6-5
J gene: TRBJ1-5
clone size: once
CDR3 protein: CASSYGGRNQPQHF

V gene: TRBV6-6
J gene: TRBJ1-2
clone size: NA
CDR3 protein: CASSKDNLYGYTF

V gene: TRBV7-9
J gene: TRBJ2-7
clone size: NA
CDR3 protein: CASSLVGGYEQYF

V gene: TRBV15
J gene: TRBJ1-3
clone size: NA
CDR3 protein: CATSRDSRRSGGNTIYF

V gene: TRBV9
J gene: TRBJ2-1
clone size: NA
CDR3 protein: CASSVVSGGGGEQFF

V gene: TRBV11-2
J gene: TRBJ2-5
clone size: NA
CDR3 protein: CASSSRGFQETQYF

V gene: TRBV5-5
J gene: TRBJ2-7
clone size: NA
CDR3 protein: CASRTGQGTNYEQYF

V gene: TRBV4-2
J gene: TRBJ1-1
clone size: NA
CDR3 protein: CASSQELVDRVSTEAFF

V gene: TRBV28
J gene: TRBJ1-1
clone size: NA
CDR3 protein: CASGTDNTEAFF

V gene: TRBV7-9
J gene: TRBJ2-7
clone size: NA
CDR3 protein: CATETGGPTYEQYF

V gene: TRBV29-1
J gene: TRBJ2-6
clone size: NA
CDR3 protein: CSVEAGAGANVLTF

V gene: TRBV7-9
J gene: TRBJ2-7
clone size: NA
CDR3 protein: CASSASGRWNTSRSYEQYF

V gene: TRBV6-6
J gene: TRBJ2-5
clone size: NA
CDR3 protein: CASSYGSGFKTQYF

V gene: TRBV28
J gene: TRBJ1-1
clone size: NA
CDR3 protein: CASSPVYSGEAFF

V gene: TRBV18
J gene: TRBJ1-1
clone size: NA
CDR3 protein: CASSSQEGMNTEAFF

V gene: TRBV19
J gene: TRBJ1-1
clone size: few
CDR3 protein: CASSIGTATEAFF

V gene: TRBV7-7
J gene: TRBJ2-5
clone size: few
CDR3 protein: CASSPGQGDQTQYF

V gene: TRBV7-2
J gene: TRBJ1-3
clone size: NA
CDR3 protein: CASSLQGGVGNTIYF

V gene: TRBV28
J gene: TRBJ1-5
clone size: NA
CDR3 protein: CASSLRTGASQPQHF

V gene: TRBV5-8
J gene: TRBJ2-4
clone size: once
CDR3 protein: CASSLVRVDKNIQYF

V gene: TRBV25-1
J gene: TRBJ2-3
clone size: NA
CDR3 protein: CASALTGATDTQYF

V gene: TRBV6-5
J gene: TRBJ2-7
clone size: NA
CDR3 protein: CASRPLAGSYEQYF

V gene: TRBV9
J gene: TRBJ2-5
clone size: NA
CDR3 protein: CASSVAVAGKETQYF

V gene: TRBV10-1
J gene: TRBJ2-7
clone size: NA
CDR3 protein: CASSEPDGEQYF

V gene: TRBV9
J gene: TRBJ2-7
clone size: NA
CDR3 protein: CASSLRQGYEQYF

V gene: TRBV5-5
J gene: TRBJ2-7
clone size: NA
CDR3 protein: CASSLVGHEQYF

V gene: TRBV10-3
J gene: TRBJ2-7
clone size: NA
CDR3 protein: CAISASGTSLLYEQYF

V gene: TRBV10-2
J gene: TRBJ2-7
clone size: NA
CDR3 protein: CASSDLTGTVISYEQYF

V gene: TRBV6-1
J gene: TRBJ1-1
clone size: NA
CDR3 protein: CASTLLRQEAFF

V gene: TRBV4-3
J gene: TRBJ1-6
clone size: NA
CDR3 protein: CASSQVEMGSPLHF

V gene: TRBV6-4
J gene: TRBJ1-1
clone size: NA
CDR3 protein: CASSDSKRRDRGRGNTEAFF

V gene: TRBV6-6
J gene: TRBJ2-3
clone size: NA
CDR3 protein: CASSLQGGQYF

V gene: TRBV19
J gene: TRBJ2-2
clone size: once
CDR3 protein: CASQAGAGELFF

V gene: TRBV11-3
J gene: TRBJ2-2
clone size: NA
CDR3 protein: CASSRTGDTGELFF

V gene: TRBV7-9
J gene: TRBJ2-7
clone size: NA
CDR3 protein: CASSNTGGQAGTGQYF

V gene: TRBV7-2
J gene: TRBJ1-2
clone size: NA
CDR3 protein: CASSIQGWDGYTF

V gene: TRBV28
J gene: TRBJ2-6
clone size: NA
CDR3 protein: CASNPGGLISGANVLTF

V gene: TRBV6-5
J gene: TRBJ2-1
clone size: NA
CDR3 protein: CASSYGQVYNEQFF

V gene: TRBV10-3
J gene: TRBJ2-7
clone size: NA
CDR3 protein: CAISADRGHEQYF

V gene: TRBV6-5
J gene: TRBJ1-1
clone size: NA
CDR3 protein: CASRIGGNTEAFF

V gene: TRBV7-8
J gene: TRBJ2-7
clone size: NA
CDR3 protein: CASSLGDISYEQYF

V gene: TRBV28
J gene: TRBJ2-7
clone size: few
CDR3 protein: CASSSGTVTYEQYF

V gene: TRBV7-8
J gene: TRBJ1-2
clone size: NA
CDR3 protein: CASSSPGQGLPGYTF

V gene: TRBV5-6
J gene: TRBJ2-3
clone size: NA
CDR3 protein: CASSFMKASAYPTSHTQYF

V gene: TRBV9
J gene: TRBJ2-5
clone size: NA
CDR3 protein: CASSATGGRETQYF

V gene: TRBV19
J gene: TRBJ1-1
clone size: NA
CDR3 protein: CASSNKNTEAFF

V gene: TRBV5-1
J gene: TRBJ1-3
clone size: NA
CDR3 protein: CASSQSWAASGNTIYF

V gene: TRBV5-1
J gene: TRBJ1-4
clone size: NA
CDR3 protein: CASRVGGRSTNEKLFF

V gene: TRBV5-1
J gene: TRBJ1-2
clone size: NA
CDR3 protein: CASSPLTEAGVYGYTF

V gene: TRBV10-1
J gene: TRBJ2-5
clone size: NA
CDR3 protein: CASSERLQDATQYF